This T cell receptor (beta chain) derives from a study of T cell changes during pregnancy in multiple sclerosis. TCRdb's copy holds only in-frame clones and misses some; the assay was immunoSEQ multiplex PCR. Of about 70,000 clones listed, approximately 94% were seen once; the top ten hold more than 0.45%. There are 14 residues in the CDR3. CDR1 is SNHLY and CDR2 is FYNNEI in the germline V gene. Trimming pared 8 bases from V and 6 bases from J, leaving 19 bases between. This sequence joins TRBV2 and TRBJ1-2; maybe TRBD1 (5 bases). This receptor was obtained from a female donor with multiple sclerosis, enrolled in a pregnancy study. The source was peripheral blood, collected in the third trimester of pregnancy. CDR3 residues: CASQRAGGMHGYTF. Here the CDR3 DNA reads TGTGCCAGCCAGAGAGCTGGGGGGATGCATGGCTACACCTTC.